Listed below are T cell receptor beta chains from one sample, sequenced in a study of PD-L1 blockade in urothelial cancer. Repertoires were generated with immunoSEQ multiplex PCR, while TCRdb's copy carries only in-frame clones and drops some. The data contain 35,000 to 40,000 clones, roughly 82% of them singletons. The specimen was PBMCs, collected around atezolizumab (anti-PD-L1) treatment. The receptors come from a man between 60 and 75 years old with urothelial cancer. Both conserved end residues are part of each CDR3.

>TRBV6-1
CASSEGGVQPQHF
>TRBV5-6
CASSSTGKANTGELFF
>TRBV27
CASSLTRGAEAFF
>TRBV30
CAWSVAGTSTDTQYF
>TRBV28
CASSLSVSTFRQTYEQYF
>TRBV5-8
CASSLGTGLAKNIQYF
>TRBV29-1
CSVLAVRQYNEQFF
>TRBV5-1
CASSLGDTRNEQFF
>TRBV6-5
CASSLAGGNQETQYF
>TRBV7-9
CASSLQAGGENTIYF
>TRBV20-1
CSAPLGDTQYF
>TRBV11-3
CASSRAGLRTDTQYF
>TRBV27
CASSWDRGGQPQHF
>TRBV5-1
CASSKGRDTDTQYF
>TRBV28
CASSLGQYGYTF
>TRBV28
CASRDRGLPYEQYF
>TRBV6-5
CASSYLGRALVF
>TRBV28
CASTLRGYNQPQHF
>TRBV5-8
CASSPELETQYF
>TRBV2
CASILAMAGELFF
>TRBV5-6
CASSFFRGMDTGELFF
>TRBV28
CASSDTLGATNSPLHF
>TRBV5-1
CASRTGTTSSGANVLTF
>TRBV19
CASSIYQRGDPSNEQFF
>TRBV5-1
CASRKSGTYEQYF
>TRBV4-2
CASSPVGQPNYGYTF
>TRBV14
CASSQDFGTRGHTDTQYF
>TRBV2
CASSRRAQETQYF
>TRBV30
CAWSVRRAGGFIGANVLTF
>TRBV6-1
CASAQSGEKLFF
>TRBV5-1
CASSRTREPRGGYTF
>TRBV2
CASKRQPREEQYF
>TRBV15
CATSRDGQNTDTQYF
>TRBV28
CASRSGGDYEQYF
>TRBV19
CASSVTGSSYEQYF
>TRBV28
CASSTGGSSYNEQFF
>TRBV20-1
CSADSYEQYF
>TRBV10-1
CASQPGGGGTDTQYF
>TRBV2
CASSTGGTEAFF
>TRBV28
CASRTGDEKLFF
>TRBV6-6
CASSTETGAHQPQHF
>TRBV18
CASSPVGTGVNTVYEQYF
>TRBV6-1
CASSEAGGRNNEQFF
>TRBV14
CASSQLDSGGYTF
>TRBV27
CASSLEGQKNSPLHF
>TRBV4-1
CASSQVSGGVTDTQYF
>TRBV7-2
CASSFPRTGSYNEQFF
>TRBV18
CASSPSGGTGELFF
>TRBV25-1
CASSEWQSTDTQYF
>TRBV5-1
CASSKGQGAIYGYTF
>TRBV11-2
CASSLDRTTGELFF